The clone carrying this T cell receptor (beta chain) was observed a handful of times. Its antigen is unknown. The junction departs from the called germline gene at one end, perhaps through a read error. Germline V CDR1 and CDR2: SSHAT, FNYEAQ (reference sequence). This CDR3 is 15 amino acids long. The sample's time point: blood at routine non-recurrence follow-up after resection. Whole RNA from tumor, nontumor lung or frozen PBMC was sequenced unsorted. The record originates from a study of spatial heterogeneity in lung cancer. TCRdb analysed the 5' RACE reads with MiXCR anew, one entry per CDR3 protein. The sample holds more than 15,000 distinct CDR3 sequences, 15% to 20% seen once. General study points: Relative to follow-up, resection was when ubiquitous expanded tumor TCRs appeared more in blood.

The chain combines TRBV7-7 with TRBJ1-4; TRBD1 might be the D (6 bases). The source material was PBMCs, sampled at follow-up. The TCR was taken from a male donor with early-stage non-small cell lung cancer. The CDR3 is CASSPSAGGREKLFF. The CDR3 DNA reads TGTGCTAGCAGCCCGTCGGCCGGGGGCCGGGAAAAACTGTTTTTT.